This T cell receptor (beta chain) was identified in a study of blood T cell repertoires in COVID-19. Overall study context: From the United States, Italy and Spain came samples of acute and convalescent COVID-19. Sources were T cells, B-cell-depleted T cells, or PBMCs; the material itself was cDNA or gDNA.

In the original workflow: The assay estimated nucleated cells by amplifying reference gene primers. Assay used: immunoSEQ multiplex PCR; TCRdb lists only in-frame clones, some missing. D and trimming come from the DNA, and the V and J calls and clone size come from that table. Altogether 300,000 or so clones are present, more than 70% being singletons, with the ten largest covering under 2%. This clone was counted a few times. The CDR3 covers 15 residues. J gave up 2 bases and V 0 bases, and 6 bases lay outside the gene matches. Germline loops: CDR1 GTSNPN, CDR2 SVGIG (reference sequence). The chain uses TRBV30 and TRBJ2-7, with 8 bases aligning to TRBD1. The clonotype was recovered from a woman in her 50s with acute or convalescent COVID-19. Sample: peripheral blood. CDR3 nucleotides: TGTGCCTGGAGTGTACGACAGGGGAACACCTACGAGCAGTACTTC. As protein: CAWSVRQGNTYEQYF.